These 13 T cell receptor beta chains originate from one sample sequenced in a study of early T cells in non-severe SARS-CoV-2 infection. A single record per CDR3 protein comes from TCRdb applying MiXCR to the 5' RACE reads. Altogether tens of thousands of distinct CDR3 sequences are present, 12% to 15% being singletons, with the ten largest covering roughly 6%. The material sequenced was whole blood. Receptor source: an adult who was a healthcare worker with PCR-confirmed SARS-CoV-2 infection or an uninfected control (not recorded which).

This clonotype was observed at least ten times. The V and J genes are TRBV4-1 and TRBJ2-1; D is undetermined. The V gene lost 0 bases and the J gene lost 13 bases, with 25 bases spanning the gap. The CDR3 sequence is 17 residues long. Germline CDR1 is MGHRA and CDR2 is YSYEKL. CDR3 region: CASSQESGSSPPLVQFF. CDR3 coding DNA: TGCGCCAGCAGCCAAGAATCAGGTTCTTCCCCCCCGCTTGTCCAGTTCTTC.

The chain links TRBV4-3 to TRBJ1-6, with D hard to call. The CDR3 covers 15 residues. Deletions cut 0 bases from V and 10 bases from J, with 13 bases between. Germline V gene sequence: CDR1 LGHNA, CDR2 YSLEER. The CDR3 region has the DNA TGCGCCAGCAGCCAAGATCCCCAAACGGTATCACCCCTCCACTTT. This encodes CASSQDPQTVSPLHF.

The chain recombines TRBV20-1 with TRBJ1-2, with 10 bases identical to TRBD1. Germline V gene data show CDR1 as DFQATT and CDR2 as SNEGSKA (reference sequence). CDR3 length equals 13 residues. After removal of 3 bases from V and 7 bases from J, the junction contained 5 bases not matched to a gene. CDR3 coding DNA: TGCAGTGCTAGTTCCGGGACAGGGGCTGGCTACACCTTC. This translates into CSASSGTGAGYTF.

This clonotype was detected many times. The chain employs TRBV12-3 or TRBV12-4 and TRBJ1-1; D gene uncertain. The CDR3 totals 15 residues. Trimming stripped 7 bases from V and 0 bases from J, with 15 bases between. CDR3 bases: TGTGCCAGCACACGTCCGGGAGTAATGAACACTGAAGCTTTCTTT. This translates into CASTRPGVMNTEAFF.

The rearrangement joins TRBV15 to TRBJ1-6; perhaps TRBD1 as D (5 bases). The V end was cut by 4 bases, the J end by 10 bases, with 11 bases between. CDR3 length: 13 amino acids. Germline assignment: CDR1 LNHNV and CDR2 YYDKDF (reference sequence). The CDR3 here is CATSKRQKSPLHF. CDR3 sequence (DNA): TGTGCCACCAGCAAACGACAGAAATCACCCCTCCACTTT.

This clonotype was counted only a few times. The chain has TRBV27 and TRBJ1-3; the D is unclear. Germline CDR1 and CDR2: MNHEY and SMNVEV (reference sequence). V shed 2 bases and J shed 1 base, with 9 bases lying between them. The CDR3 sequence is 15 residues long. DNA of the CDR3: TGTGCCAGCAGTTTAAATCGGGGTTCTGGAAACACCATATATTTT. Translating it yields CASSLNRGSGNTIYF.

This clonotype was counted a few times. The chain recombines TRBV7-8 with TRBJ1-1, with D perhaps matching TRBD1 (6 bases). The germline CDR1 and CDR2 sequences are SGHVS and FQNEAQ. V lost 0 bases, J lost 2 bases, and 16 bases lay in between. CDR3 length: 17 residues. The CDR3 sequence: CASSLAPISGTNTEAFF. Written as DNA, the CDR3 is TGTGCCAGCAGCTTAGCCCCAATCTCCGGGACAAACACTGAAGCTTTCTTT. The whole variable domain, remainder taken from reference TRBV7-8 and TRBJ1-1, is GAGVSQSPRYKVAKRGQDVALRCDPISGHVSLFWYQQALGQGPEFLTYFQNEAQLDKSGLPSDRFFAERPEGSVSTLKIQRTQQEDSAVYLCASSLAPISGTNTEAFFGQGTRLTVV.

This clonotype was seen more than once but under ten times. The chain carries TRBV28 and TRBJ2-7, with D possibly TRBD2 on 6 matching bases. V lost 5 bases, J lost 1 base, and 18 bases lay in between. The CDR3 sequence is 16 residues long. The germline V gene has CDR1 MDHEN and CDR2 SYDVKM. In DNA, the CDR3 is TGTGCCAGCAGTCCCCGGTTCACTCGGGGGTCCTACGAGCAGTACTTC. It translates to CASSPRFTRGSYEQYF. The entire variable domain, with the rest obtained from reference TRBV28 and TRBJ2-7, is as follows: DVKVTQSSRYLVKRTGEKVFLECVQDMDHENMFWYRQDPGLGLRLIYFSYDVKMKEKGDIPEGYSVSREKKERFSLILESASTNQTSMYLCASSPRFTRGSYEQYFGPGTRLTVT.

This clonotype has only a few counts. The CDR3 loop reads CSARDSASRTDTQYF. For the CDR3, the DNA is TGCAGTGCTAGAGATTCCGCTAGCCGCACAGATACGCAGTATTTT. This chain joins TRBV20-1 and TRBJ2-3; D is possibly TRBD2 (5 bases). Deletions cut 0 bases from V and 1 base from J, with 11 bases between. The CDR3 is 15 amino acids. Germline V gene data show CDR1 as DFQATT and CDR2 as SNEGSKA (reference sequence).

This clonotype has at least ten counts. This chain links TRBV27 with TRBJ1-5; weak D call: TRBD1 (5 bases). Trimming left V 5 bases short and J 9 bases short, with 23 bases between. This CDR3 is 16 amino acids long. Germline V gene data show CDR1 as MNHEY and CDR2 as SMNVEV (reference sequence). DNA of the CDR3: TGTGCCAGCAGTCCCCGAGGGACGGTCCAATCTGGGCCCCAGCATTTT. Its protein is CASSPRGTVQSGPQHF.

A few counts support this clonotype. The chain recombines TRBV4-1 with TRBJ2-1; D uncertain. Germline CDR1 and CDR2: MGHRA and YSYEKL. The length of the CDR3 is 12 residues. The V gene lost 0 bases and the J gene lost 8 bases, with 5 bases spanning the gap. The DNA of the CDR3 is TGCGCCAGCAGCCAAGATTCCGATGAGCAGTTCTTC. The encoded protein is CASSQDSDEQFF.

V gene TRBV20-1 combines with J gene TRBJ2-1, with TRBD2 matching over 8 bases. CDR3 length: 15 amino acids. Germline V lookup: CDR1 DFQATT, CDR2 SNEGSKA (reference sequence). J lost 3 bases, V lost 5 bases, and 9 bases had no gene match. CDR3 sequence: CSAPASGGVYNEQFF. As DNA, the CDR3 is TGCAGTGCTCCCGCCAGCGGGGGAGTCTACAATGAGCAGTTCTTC.

The chain has TRBV13 and TRBJ2-3, with 9 bases that match TRBD1. Trimming took 5 bases from V and 1 from J; bases not matched to a gene: 7. CDR3 length equals 16 residues. Per germline, CDR1 PRHDT and CDR2 FYEKMQ (reference sequence). The CDR3 coding sequence is TGTGCCAGCAGCCGCCAACAGGGGGCCCGCACAGATACGCAGTATTTT. Protein product: CASSRQQGARTDTQYF.